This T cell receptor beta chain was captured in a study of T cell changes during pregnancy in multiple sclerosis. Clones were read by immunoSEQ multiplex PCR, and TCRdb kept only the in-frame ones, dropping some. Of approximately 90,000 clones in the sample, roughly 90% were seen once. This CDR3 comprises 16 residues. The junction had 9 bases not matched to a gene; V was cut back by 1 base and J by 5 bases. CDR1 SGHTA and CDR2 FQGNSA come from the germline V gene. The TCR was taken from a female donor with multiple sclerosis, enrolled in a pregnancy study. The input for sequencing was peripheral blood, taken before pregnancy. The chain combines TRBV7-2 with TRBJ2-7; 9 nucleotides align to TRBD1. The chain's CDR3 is CASSLVGDRAINEQYF. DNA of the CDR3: TGTGCCAGCAGCTTAGTAGGGGACAGGGCTATTAACGAGCAGTACTTC.